The following is a TCR beta chain sequence with its context. The antigen it binds to is not known. TCRdb lists the instrument as NextSeq 550. The Human TCR Profiling Kit (MiLaboratory) was used to make UMI-labeled 5' RACE TRB cDNA libraries. The full amount of extracted RNA was used for cDNA synthesis, and the full amount of resulting cDNA was used for PCR amplification. Libraries were prepared in parallel using an identical number of PCR cycles. The source study handled its data this way. With a minimum of two reads required per UMI, MIGEC and MiXCR pulled out about 53,000 +/- 10,000 unique UMI-labeled TRB cDNA molecules from each library. Each library averaged about 38,000 +/- 11,000 functional in-frame TRB CDR3 nucleotide clonotypes without stop codons. After downsampling to 5000 UMI-labeled TRB molecules per sample, diversity metrics such as normalized Shannon-Wiener and Chao1 were calculated in VDJtools. VDJtools was used to calculate clonotype-size-weighted physicochemical properties of the central five CDR3 residues, namely interaction energy, strength, volume and Kidera factor 4. The reads went through TCRdb reprocessing, and each CDR3 protein sequence gets one entry with no DNA. These V and J calls are TCRdb output, not the study's own analysis. The sample table on file contains 100,000 to 150,000 distinct CDR3 sequences. The leading ten clones occupy nearly 0.5% of the sample.

The sample originates from a study of CXCR3-negative and CXCR3-positive naive CD8 T cells (dated by TCRdb to the late 2010s). For the wider study: Approximately 130 million TRB reads were obtained in total, roughly 1.5 +/- 0.3 million reads per library. The diversity and physicochemical repertoire analyses included fewer than twelve donors pooled from two independent experiments. The TRBV-TRBJ cluster analysis covered naive subsets from 5 or 6 donors and memory cells from 3 donors. Paper-wide results and their limitations: Compared with CXCR3-negative naive cells, CXCR3-positive naive cells had TRB CDR3s with higher hydrophobicity (lower Kidera factor 4), lower energy, and higher strength and volume indices. Similar TRBV-TRBJ usage was shown by naive CXCR3-negative and CXCR3-positive cells from the same donor, whereas distinct patterns were shown by memory cells. Because CXCR3 expression was partially decreased after cryopreservation, freshly isolated PBMCs were used for most assays. Both naive subsets had comparably high repertoire diversity, while memory CD8+ T cells had much lower repertoire diversity. Because surface CD5, which has been linked to self-reactivity in mice, was comparable between naive subsets, TCR interaction strength was also inferred from TRB CDR3 physicochemical properties.

Looking up the germline V gene yields CDR1 SGHDT and CDR2 YYEEEE. The CDR3 runs 15 amino acids, cysteine and phenylalanine included. No DNA is recorded. For each CD8+ T cell subset, flow sorting was done in triplicate, and 300,000 to 350,000 cells per subset went directly into RLT lysis buffer. To keep memory contaminants out, a stringent definition of naive CD8+ T cells was applied: CD45RO-CCR7+CD27+CD95-. Using standard density gradient centrifugation, peripheral blood mononuclear cells were isolated from buffy coats. A FACSAria III was used to flow-sort naive CD8+ T cells into CXCR3-negative and CXCR3-positive populations. An RNeasy Mini Kit was used to extract total RNA from the sorted cells.

The sequence was obtained from a human donor in good health. Some clones in this sample may be carry-over from other donors' samples. The receptor chain draws on TRBV5-6 and TRBJ2-7. The sequencing input was naive CXCR3- CD8+ T cells from blood. The cell subset or site label, as the study defines it: CD45RO-CCR7+CD27+CD95- naive CD8+ T cells lacking CXCR3 (TNR3-). The encoded CDR3 is CASSLDPGRSYEQYF. Here the CDR3 is joined to the reference TRBV5-6 and TRBJ2-7 genes, and the full variable domain is: DAGVTQSPTHLIKTRGQQVTLRCSPKSGHDTVSWYQQALGQGPQFIFQYYEEEERQRGNFPDRFSGHQFPNYSSELNVNALLLGDSALYLCASSLDPGRSYEQYFGPGTRLTVT.